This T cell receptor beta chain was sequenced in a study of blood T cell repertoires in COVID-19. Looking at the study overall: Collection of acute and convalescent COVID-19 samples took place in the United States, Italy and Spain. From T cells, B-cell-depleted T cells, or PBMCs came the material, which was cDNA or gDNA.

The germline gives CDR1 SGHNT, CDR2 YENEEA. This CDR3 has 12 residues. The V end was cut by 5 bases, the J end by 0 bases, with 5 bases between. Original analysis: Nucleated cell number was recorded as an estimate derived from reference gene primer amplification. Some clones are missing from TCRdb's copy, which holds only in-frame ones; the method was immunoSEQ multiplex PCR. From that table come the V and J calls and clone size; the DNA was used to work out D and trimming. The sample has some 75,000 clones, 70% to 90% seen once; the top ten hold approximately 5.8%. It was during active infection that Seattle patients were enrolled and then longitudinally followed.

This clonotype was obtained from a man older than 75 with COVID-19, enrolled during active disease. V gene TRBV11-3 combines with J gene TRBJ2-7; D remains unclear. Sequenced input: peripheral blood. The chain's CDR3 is CASSRVSYEQYF. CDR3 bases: TGTGCCAGCAGCCGGGTCTCCTACGAGCAGTACTTC.